This record looks at one TCR beta chain sequence and its context. Its target is unknown. One junction end disagrees with the germline gene, perhaps due to a read error. One entry per CDR3 protein, called by TCRdb with MiXCR from the 5' RACE reads. The table records about half a million distinct CDR3 sequences, 15% to 20% of them present only once. Germline values: CDR1 DFQATT, CDR2 SNEGSKA (reference sequence). The CDR3 runs to 12 residues. These data are taken from a study of T-cell memory formation after mild COVID-19. Looking at the study overall: The TCR clusters were mostly specific to one donor. The study, taken as a whole, reports: Among clones peaking at day 37 in the second wave, SARS-CoV-2 specificity remained unconfirmed.

The clonotype was recovered from an adult woman who had mild COVID-19 (a few samples of this study predate the infection). Cell type and time point are not known. The V gene is TRBV20-1, the J gene TRBJ2-1, with TRBD2 identical over 11 bases. The material sequenced was PBMCs or a T cell subset sorted from them (not recorded which). DNA for the CDR3: TGCAGTGCTCAGTCGGGACTAGCGGCCAAAAACTTC. Protein sequence: CSAQSGLAAKNF.